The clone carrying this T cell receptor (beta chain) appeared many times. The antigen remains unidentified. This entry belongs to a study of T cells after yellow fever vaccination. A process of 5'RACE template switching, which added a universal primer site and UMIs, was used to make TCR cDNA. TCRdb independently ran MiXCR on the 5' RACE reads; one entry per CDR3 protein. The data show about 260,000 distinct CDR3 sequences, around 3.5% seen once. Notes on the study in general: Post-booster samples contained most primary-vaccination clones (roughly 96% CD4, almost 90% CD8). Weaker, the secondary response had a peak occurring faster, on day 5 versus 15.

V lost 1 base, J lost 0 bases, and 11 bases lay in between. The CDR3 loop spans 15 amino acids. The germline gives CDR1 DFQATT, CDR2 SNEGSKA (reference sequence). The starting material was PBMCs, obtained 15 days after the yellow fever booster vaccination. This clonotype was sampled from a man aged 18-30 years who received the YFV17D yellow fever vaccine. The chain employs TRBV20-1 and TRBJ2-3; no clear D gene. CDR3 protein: CSARAPDMSTDTQYF. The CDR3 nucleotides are TGCAGTGCTAGAGCCCCCGACATGAGCACAGATACGCAGTATTTT.